In its sample, the clone carrying this T cell receptor beta chain was seen many times. The sample comes from a study of T cells in Graves' hyperthyroidism and ophthalmopathy. RNA transcripts yielded amplified TCR beta CDR3 regions. The HTBI primer set served for first-round RT-PCR of the TCR CDR3. TCRdb recomputed calls from the multiplex PCR reads with MiXCR, one row per CDR3 protein. Among 500,000 to 650,000 distinct CDR3 sequences listed, roughly a sixth were seen once. V lost 4 bases and J 4 bases, leaving 16 bases between the germline ends. The CDR3 extends over 15 amino acids. Germline assignment: CDR1 LGHDT and CDR2 YNNKEL (reference sequence). Clinicians diagnosed patients from clinical symptoms, serum thyroxine and TRAb, thyroid ultrasound and orbital computed tomography. The source of the PBMCs was about 10 ml of fresh peripheral blood.

This rearrangement joins TRBV3-1 to TRBJ1-1; D remains ambiguous. The sequenced sample was blood. This clonotype originated in a woman in her late teens or twenties with Graves' ophthalmopathy. The DNA for the CDR3 is TGTGCCAGCAGCCGCGGAAAGGGTTTCCCCACTGAAGCTTTCTTT. Protein product: CASSRGKGFPTEAFF.